Sequencing of this T cell receptor beta chain was carried out in a study of CD8+ T cells in alopecia areata. Study results and limitations: Normal scalp had lower clonality than lesional scalp, with alopecia totalis/universalis lesions showing this most strongly. Possibly as an HLA-related effect, TCR sharing across patients appeared less clear than in mice.

RNA extraction and reverse transcription yielded cDNA as sequencing template. TCRdb keeps only in-frame clones here, not all; method: immunoSEQ multiplex PCR. The sample holds about 200,000 clones; 45% to 70% are singletons and the top ten take over 4%. CDR3 length: 13 amino acids. V was cut by 5 bases and J by 1 base, with 8 bases left in between. From germline, CDR1 is SGHAT and CDR2 FQNNGV. As to this clone: Its antigen remains unknown.

The researchers isolated CD4+ and CD8+ T cells from PBMCs by sorting. This chain joins TRBV11-2 and TRBJ1-1; D is unclear. The source is a human donor in good health. Material: CD8+ T cells sorted from blood. Here the CDR3 DNA reads TGTGCCAGCAGCCCCAACGAGAACACTGAAGCTTTCTTT. It encodes CASSPNENTEAFF.